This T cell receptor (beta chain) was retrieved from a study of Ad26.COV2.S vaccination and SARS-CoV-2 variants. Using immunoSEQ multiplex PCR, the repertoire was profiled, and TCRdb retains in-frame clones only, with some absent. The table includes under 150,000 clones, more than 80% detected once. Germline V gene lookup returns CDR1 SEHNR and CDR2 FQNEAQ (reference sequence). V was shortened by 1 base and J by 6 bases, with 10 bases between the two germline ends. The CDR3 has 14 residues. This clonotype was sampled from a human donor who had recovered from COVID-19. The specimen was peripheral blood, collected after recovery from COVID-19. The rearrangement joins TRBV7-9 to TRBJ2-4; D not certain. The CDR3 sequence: CASSLVGFGNIQYF. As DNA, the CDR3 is TGTGCCAGCAGCTTAGTCGGATTCGGAAACATTCAGTACTTC.